One sample yielded the 14 T cell receptor beta chains listed below, sequenced in a study of T cell responses to AZD1222 COVID-19 vaccine. Here immunoSEQ multiplex PCR was the method, and the copy in TCRdb shows in-frame clones only, minus some. The sample includes approximately 100,000 clones, 85% of them seen just once. Material: peripheral blood, obtained 28 days after the second AZD1222 dose. The receptor source for this set is an adult who received the AZD1222 COVID-19 vaccine.

This chain joins TRBV5-8 and TRBJ1-6; TRBD1 is a possible D gene (6 bases). The CDR3 has 16 residues. With 2 bases removed from V and 10 bases from J, the gap between germline ends came to 19 bases. Germline lookup yields CDR1 SGHTS and CDR2 YDEGEE. The CDR3 DNA sequence: TGTGCCAGCAGCTTTGCCCTTACAGGGAGGAGGTCACCCCTCCACTTT. Residues: CASSFALTGRRSPLHF.

This clone was seen just once. The chain joins TRBV5-4 to TRBJ2-3, with 7 bases that match TRBD2. CDR3 length: 16 residues. The germline V gene encodes CDR1 SGHNT and CDR2 YYREEE (reference sequence). The V segment lost 5 bases and the J segment 1 base; nucleotides outside the gene matches: 10. CDR3 nucleotide sequence: TGTGCCAGCAGTTCACGGATCGCGGGGGGCACAGATACGCAGTATTTT. This translates into CASSSRIAGGTDTQYF.

This chain connects TRBV5-1 to TRBJ2-1; D remains ambiguous. Trimming stripped 4 bases from V and 0 bases from J, with 11 bases between. CDR3 length equals 15 residues. The germline CDR1 and CDR2 sequences are SGHRS and YFSETQ. CDR3 coding DNA: TGCGCCAGCAGCGGTGAGCCCATCTCCTACAATGAGCAGTTCTTC. Translated: CASSGEPISYNEQFF. Based on the CDR3 plus reference TRBV5-1 and TRBJ2-1, the full variable domain is KAGVTQTPRYLIKTRGQQVTLSCSPISGHRSVSWYQQTPGQGLQFLFEYFSETQRNKGNFPGRFSGRQFSNSRSEMNVSTLELGDSALYLCASSGEPISYNEQFFGPGTRLTVL.

This clone was seen a few times. J is TRBJ2-7 and V is TRBV12-3 or TRBV12-4; TRBD1 or TRBD2 may be the D gene (5 bases each). The CDR3 runs to 13 residues. Trimming cost V 6 bases and J 7 bases, with 16 bases left between them. CDR3 sequence: CASSLARRGEQYF. The CDR3 DNA reads TGTGCCAGCAGCCTAGCAAGAAGGGGTGAGCAGTACTTC.

This chain links TRBV6-1 with TRBJ2-7; D is perhaps TRBD1 (6 bases). Germline V gene lookup returns CDR1 MNHNS and CDR2 SASEGT. This CDR3 is built from 14 residues. Between the trimmed V and J ends, which lost 1 base and 4 bases, there was a span of 11 bases. The CDR3 DNA reads as TGTGCCAGCAGTGAAGGGTACAGGGAGTACGAGCAGTACTTC. This codes for CASSEGYREYEQYF.

V usage is TRBV6-2 or TRBV6-3 and J usage is TRBJ2-1; 10 bases map to TRBD2. The CDR3 runs to 16 residues. V trimming: 2 bases; J trimming: 6 bases; junction bases outside the gene matches: 7. Germline V gene data show CDR1 as MNHEY and CDR2 as SVGEGT. In DNA, the CDR3 is TGTGCCAGCAGTTACCCGACTAGCGGGCGGGGCAATGAGCAGTTCTTC. As protein: CASSYPTSGRGNEQFF.

CDR3 residues: CASSPGWNIQYF. The CDR3 region has the DNA TGTGCCAGCAGTCCCGGGTGGAACATTCAGTACTTC. The chain recombines TRBV28 with TRBJ2-4; D gene uncertain. Germline V gives CDR1 MDHEN, CDR2 SYDVKM. V was shortened by 5 bases and J by 7 bases, with 9 bases between the two germline ends. This CDR3 is built from 12 residues.

This chain joins TRBV28 and TRBJ2-1; D is undetermined. V dropped 6 bases and J dropped 1 base, with 16 bases sitting between them. The CDR3 covers 16 residues. The germline V gene encodes CDR1 MDHEN and CDR2 SYDVKM. The CDR3 protein is CASRSRFLFSYNEQFF. The DNA of the CDR3 is TGTGCCAGCAGATCCAGGTTCCTTTTTTCCTACAATGAGCAGTTCTTC.

This clone was detected once. The chain joins TRBV5-1 to TRBJ1-2; unclear D gene. The CDR3 is made up of 12 amino acids. The V gene lost 4 bases and the J gene lost 6 bases, with 10 bases spanning the gap. CDR1 and CDR2 (germline): SGHRS, YFSETQ. The CDR3 bases are TGCGCCAGCAGCCAGACATTAGATGGCTACACCTTC. This encodes CASSQTLDGYTF. The full variable domain, its missing parts supplied by reference TRBV5-1 and TRBJ1-2, is KAGVTQTPRYLIKTRGQQVTLSCSPISGHRSVSWYQQTPGQGLQFLFEYFSETQRNKGNFPGRFSGRQFSNSRSEMNVSTLELGDSALYLCASSQTLDGYTFGSGTRLTVV.

V and J are TRBV27 and TRBJ2-7, with 7 bases identical to TRBD2. Germline V gives CDR1 MNHEY, CDR2 SMNVEV (reference sequence). This CDR3 comprises 15 residues. The junction had 5 bases not matched to a gene; V was cut back by 3 bases and J by 0 bases. DNA of the CDR3: TGTGCCAGCAGTTTCGGGGGGATTAGCTCCTACGAGCAGTACTTC. This translates into CASSFGGISSYEQYF.

This rearrangement joins TRBV2 to TRBJ2-1; D might be TRBD2 (5 bases). V gave up 0 bases and J gave up 9 bases, with 12 bases separating them. CDR3 size: 14 residues. Germline V CDR1 and CDR2: SNHLY, FYNNEI. This chain's CDR3 is CASSEARWETEQFF. The CDR3 nucleotides read TGTGCCAGCAGTGAAGCGAGATGGGAGACTGAGCAGTTCTTC.

To note about this clone: The same CDR3 can be traced to other DNA sequences in this sample. V and J are TRBV18 and TRBJ1-5, with TRBD1 as a possible D gene (5 bases). Per germline, CDR1 KGHSH and CDR2 LQKENI. The length of the CDR3 is 15 residues. V dropped 2 bases and J dropped 2 bases, with 10 bases sitting between them. This CDR3 reads CASSPLGVGNQPQHF. The DNA for the CDR3 is TGTGCCAGCTCACCATTGGGGGTCGGCAATCAGCCCCAGCATTTT.

This clone was seen once. This CDR3 reads CASSELHSGGGDTQYF. The CDR3, as DNA: TGTGCCAGCAGTGAACTTCACTCGGGCGGAGGCGATACGCAGTATTTT. This chain uses TRBV6-1 with TRBJ2-3; maybe TRBD2 (5 bases). The CDR3 has 16 amino acids. Germline assignment: CDR1 MNHNS and CDR2 SASEGT. Trimming removed 2 bases from V and 6 bases from J, with 18 bases in between.

The genes are TRBV9 and TRBJ2-7; 7 nucleotides align to TRBD2. V lost 4 bases, J lost 5 bases, and 15 bases stayed unmatched. The germline CDR1 and CDR2 sequences are SGDLS and YYNGEE. The CDR3 runs 16 residues. The CDR3 protein is CASSRAGGVVGNEQYF. In DNA, the CDR3 is TGTGCCAGCAGCAGAGCTGGGGGGGTGGTTGGCAACGAGCAGTACTTC.